The rows below give T cell receptor beta chains drawn from one sample of a study of shared clonotypes between healthy human individuals. Sequenced by immunoSEQ multiplex PCR; TCRdb stores in-frame clones only, minus some. The profile shows 90,000 to 120,000 clones, around 64% of them singletons. The sequenced sample consisted of memory CD8+ T cells sorted from blood. Receptor source: a young woman in good health. The CDR3 runs from the conserved cysteine through the conserved F or W. The D gene is left open where the match is weak. Size values are once, few and many counts, or a class for expanded clones, and some rows have none.

TRBD2	NA	TRBJ2-7	TRBV25-1	TGTGCCAGCAGTGGGCGGATAGCGGGGGAGCAGTACTTC	CASSGRIAGEQYF
TRBD2	NA	TRBJ2-2	TRBV4-2	TGTGCCAGCAGCCAAGAGGGTAGCGGGACGGTGAACACCGGGGAGCTGTTTTTT	CASSQEGSGTVNTGELFF
NA	NA	TRBJ1-4	TRBV6-1	TGTGCCAGCAGTGAAGATGGGCAGCTTAATGAAAAACTGTTTTTT	CASSEDGQLNEKLFF
NA	NA	TRBJ2-2	TRBV2	TGTGCCAGCAGTTTGGGGATCGGCGTGGACACCGGGGAGCTGTTTTTT	CASSLGIGVDTGELFF
NA	NA	TRBJ1-5	TRBV7-2	TGTGCCAGCAGCTTTGAGAAGCTACAGCCCCAGCATTTT	CASSFEKLQPQHF
TRBD1	NA	TRBJ2-7	TRBV25-1	TGTGCCAGCAGTGAACCGGGACAGGGCCCCTACGAGCAGTACTTC	CASSEPGQGPYEQYF
NA	few	TRBJ2-4	TRBV2	TGTGCCAGCAAACAGGAAATAGCCAAAAACATTCAGTACTTC	CASKQEIAKNIQYF
TRBD2	NA	TRBJ2-3	TRBV6-4	TGTGCCAGCAGTGACCTAGCGGGAGGATCCGATACGCAGTATTTT	CASSDLAGGSDTQYF
TRBD2	NA	TRBJ2-1	TRBV11-2	TGTGCCAGCAGCTTAGATCGGGCTAGCGGGAGTGTCGAGCAGTTCTTC	CASSLDRASGSVEQFF
NA	NA	TRBJ2-5	TRBV5-1	TGCGCCAGCAGCCCGTCAGGGAATGGAGAGACCCAGTACTTC	CASSPSGNGETQYF
NA	NA	TRBJ2-5	TRBV7-9	TGTGCCAGCAGCTCGGACTTGGGGACCCAGTACTTC	CASSSDLGTQYF
NA	NA	TRBJ2-5	TRBV9	TGTGCCAGCAGCGCAGACTCAGAGACCCAGTACTTC	CASSADSETQYF
NA	NA	TRBJ2-7	TRBV7-8	TGTGCCAGCAGCTTAGGTGGGATCAACTACGAGCAGTACTTC	CASSLGGINYEQYF
TRBD2	NA	TRBJ2-7	TRBV11-2	TGTGCCAGCAGTCAACTAGCGGGAGTTTACGAGCAGTACTTC	CASSQLAGVYEQYF
NA	NA	TRBJ2-1	TRBV7-2	TGTGCCAGCAGCCCGACCGCCTTAACATTACGTGAGCAGTTCTTC	CASSPTALTLREQFF
NA	NA	TRBJ2-7	TRBV5-1	TGCGCCAGCAGCTTGAAGTTTACTAAGACCTACGAGCAGTACTTC	CASSLKFTKTYEQYF
NA	NA	TRBJ2-7	TRBV11-2	TGTGCCAGCAGCTTATCCAACGAGCAGTACTTC	CASSLSNEQYF
NA	few	TRBJ2-1	TRBV23-1	TGCGCCACCGACTACGACAATGAGCAGTTCTTC	CATDYDNEQFF
TRBD1	once	TRBJ2-3	TRBV2	TGTGCCAGCAGTGTAGAACAGGGGTGGACAGATACGCAGTATTTT	CASSVEQGWTDTQYF
NA	few	TRBJ1-5	TRBV25-1	TGTGCCAGCAGCCCAAGTCGAGACAGCAACAATCAGCCCCAGCATTTT	CASSPSRDSNNQPQHF
TRBD2	NA	TRBJ2-5	TRBV7-8	TGTGCCAGCAGCTTAGTTACGGGACTAGCGGGAGGGGGGCAAGAGACCCAGTACTTC	CASSLVTGLAGGGQETQYF
NA	NA	TRBJ2-7	TRBV27	TGTGCCAGCAGGAACAGTGGGAGTGCCTACGAGCAGTACTTC	CASRNSGSAYEQYF
NA	NA	TRBJ1-4	TRBV2	TGTGCCAGCAGTGCCACTTCCGGGGGCGAAAAACTGTTTTTT	CASSATSGGEKLFF
NA	NA	TRBJ1-2	TRBV25-1	TGTGCCAGCAGCCTAGAGGGGTCGCCTAACTATGGCTACACCTTC	CASSLEGSPNYGYTF
NA	NA	TRBJ2-5	TRBV15	TGTGCCACCAGCAGAGGTCCATCCCAAGAGACCCAGTACTTC	CATSRGPSQETQYF
NA	NA	TRBJ2-1	TRBV2	TGTGCCAGCGGAAACGGGGGCAGGGTCAATGAGCAGTTCTTC	CASGNGGRVNEQFF
NA	NA	TRBJ1-5	TRBV7-9	TGTGCCAGCAGCTTTAACACCGACAATCAGCCCCAGCATTTT	CASSFNTDNQPQHF
NA	NA	TRBJ1-2	TRBV7-2	TGTGCCAGCAGCTTAACCCGTGGACATTTGTATGGCTACACCTTC	CASSLTRGHLYGYTF